This TCR beta chain stems from a study of technical replicates of blood from several donors. The method was immunoSEQ multiplex PCR; TCRdb's version includes in-frame clones alone and lacks a portion of them. The table has tens of thousands of clones, almost 98% seen once; the top ten hold 0.2% to 0.25%. Between the trimmed V and J ends, which lost 2 bases and 7 bases, there was a span of 8 bases. CDR1 SQVTM and CDR2 ANQGSEA come from the germline V gene. This CDR3 is built from 12 residues. The source of this sequence is a human donor in good health. The chain is built from TRBV29-1 and TRBJ1-4; no reliable D call. The sample taken for sequencing was T cells isolated from PBMCs. The CDR3, as DNA: TGCAGCGTTGAAAACGGTGGTGAAAAACTGTTTTTT. Translated, it gives CSVENGGEKLFF.